The 20 T cell receptor beta chains in this list originate from one sample, sequenced in a study of blood T cells in healthy people across ages. A second PCR of about 7 to 12 cycles used a sample-barcoded 5' primer and a J-beta primer mix. TCRdb independently ran MiXCR on the 5' RACE reads; one entry per CDR3 protein. The table has about 840,000 distinct CDR3 sequences, 25% to 35% seen once. The data were also submitted as part of a second study, on T cells of mothers and their children.

What was sequenced was blood. These receptors all stem from a middle-aged woman in good health.

This clonotype was counted at least ten times. J is TRBJ2-4 and V is TRBV7-2; 12 nucleotides agree with TRBD1. The CDR3 is 17 amino acids. From germline, CDR1 is SGHTA and CDR2 FQGNSA. Losses at the gene ends were 1 base for V and 6 bases for J; bases not matched to a gene: 7. DNA for the CDR3: TGTGCCAGCAGCTTAGTCGGGACAGGGGGCAAGGGAAACATTCAGTACTTC. As protein: CASSLVGTGGKGNIQYF.

J is TRBJ2-7 and V is TRBV20-1; no clear D. The V end was cut by 0 bases, the J end by 1 base, with 10 bases between. Germline V lookup: CDR1 DFQATT, CDR2 SNEGSKA (reference sequence). This CDR3 is 14 amino acids long. The CDR3 loop is CSARESTDSYEQYF. CDR3 bases: TGCAGTGCTAGAGAGAGCACGGATTCCTACGAGCAGTACTTC.

The V gene is TRBV30, the J gene TRBJ1-2, with D perhaps TRBD1 (5 bases). The CDR3 consists of 15 residues. Germline CDR1 GTSNPN, CDR2 SVGIG (reference sequence). V shed 2 bases and J shed 6 bases, with 19 bases lying between them. The CDR3 DNA follows: TGTGCCTGGAGTCTAAGGGGAGCGGGTCTTGATGGCTACACCTTC. Residues: CAWSLRGAGLDGYTF.

V gene TRBV7-2 combines with J gene TRBJ2-5, with a weak D call TRBD1 (7 bases). This CDR3 is built from 14 residues. V lost 5 bases to trimming and J lost 4 bases, with 14 bases between them. The V gene's germline CDR1 is SGHTA and CDR2 FQGNSA. The CDR3 nucleotides read TGTGCCAGCAGCAAGGACAGGAGGGTAGAGACCCAGTACTTC. Translating gives CASSKDRRVETQYF.

In regard to this clonotype: The junction departs from germline at one end; a sequencing error may be responsible. The chain recombines TRBV6-1 with TRBJ2-4, with 10 bases aligning to TRBD1. CDR1 and CDR2 from the germline V gene are MNHNS and SASEGT. The CDR3 is 15 residues long. Here the CDR3 DNA reads TGTACCAGCAGGACAGGGGGGTCAGGCAAAGACATTCAGTACTTC. This codes for CTSRTGGSGKDIQYF.

Comment on this clonotype: This may come from a read error, since a much larger clone is one base off. The chain combines TRBV24-1 with TRBJ2-7; D might be TRBD1 (6 bases). The CDR3 consists of 13 residues. V dropped 2 bases and J dropped 8 bases, with 12 bases sitting between them. Germline V gives CDR1 KGHDR, CDR2 SFDVKD. This CDR3 is CATSDSQGSQQYF. CDR3 in DNA: TGTGCCACCAGTGATTCGCAGGGGTCTCAGCAGTACTTC.

In DNA form, the CDR3 reads TGTGCCACCCTAGCGGACCACACCATATATTTT. Protein product: CATLADHTIYF. The J gene is TRBJ1-3, the V gene TRBV6-5; D gene uncertain. CDR3 length: 11 residues. Trimming left V 10 bases short and J 8 bases short, with 12 bases between. CDR1 and CDR2 (germline): MNHEY, SVGAGI.

This clonotype was found many times. The chain has TRBV7-3 and TRBJ2-3, with 7 bases matching TRBD1. From germline, CDR1 is SGHTA and CDR2 FQGTGA. V lost 3 bases and J lost 2; bases outside the gene matches: 8. The CDR3 extends over 16 amino acids. The DNA of the CDR3 is TGTGCCAGCAGCTTGTTGGGACAGCCGTTCACAGATACGCAGTATTTT. The encoded protein is CASSLLGQPFTDTQYF.

The sample holds a few counts of this clonotype. The chain employs TRBV4-3 and TRBJ1-5; 10 bases map to TRBD1. Germline V gene sequence: CDR1 LGHNA, CDR2 YSLEER. With V trimmed by 0 bases and J by 6 bases, 2 bases remained unmatched. This CDR3 is built from 15 residues. The DNA for the CDR3 is TGCGCCAGCAGCCAAGATAGGACAGGGGGTCAGCCCCAGCATTTT. The encoded protein is CASSQDRTGGQPQHF.

About this clonotype: This may be a read error, as it is one base from a much larger clone. This chain uses TRBV20-1 with TRBJ2-7; D may match TRBD1 or TRBD2 (6 bases each). The CDR3 has 13 amino acids. Germline V gene data show CDR1 as DFQATT and CDR2 as SNEGSKA (reference sequence). Here the CDR3 reads CSARPGAAYGQYF. The DNA of the CDR3 is TGCAGTGCTAGACCGGGGGCGGCCTACGGGCAGTACTTC.

The V and J genes are TRBV2 and TRBJ2-1; TRBD1 matches at 8 bases. Germline assignment: CDR1 SNHLY and CDR2 FYNNEI. The CDR3 extends over 14 amino acids. V gave up 5 bases and J gave up 9 bases; unmatched junction bases: 9. The CDR3 DNA reads TGTGCCAGCAGTCCGGGACAGGTGTCTACTGAGCAGTTCTTC. It encodes CASSPGQVSTEQFF.

This clonotype occurred many times. CDR3 sequence: CASSLTVPPYEQYF. CDR3 DNA: TGTGCCAGCAGTTTAACAGTTCCTCCCTACGAGCAGTACTTC. V gene TRBV28 combines with J gene TRBJ2-7; unclear D gene. Trimming took off 2 bases at V and 2 bases at J, with 10 bases between the two ends. CDR1 MDHEN and CDR2 SYDVKM come from the germline V gene. This CDR3 is 14 amino acids long.

This clonotype has a count of ten or more. The chain recombines TRBV15 with TRBJ2-1, with no clear D. The CDR3 runs 14 residues. Trimming shortened V by 2 bases and J by 8 bases, and 13 bases separated the two germline ends. Germline assignment: CDR1 LNHNV and CDR2 YYDKDF (reference sequence). CDR3 sequence: CATSRRSPFDEQFF. In DNA, the CDR3 is TGTGCCACCAGCAGAAGGTCACCGTTTGATGAGCAGTTCTTC.

This clonotype was detected many times. V gene TRBV4-2 combines with J gene TRBJ2-3, with 15 nucleotides matching TRBD2. The germline CDR1 and CDR2 sequences are LGHNA and YNFKEQ. The CDR3 has 20 amino acids. Trimming at V came to 5 bases and at J to 2 bases, leaving 14 bases not matched to a gene. CDR3 bases: TGTGCCAGCAGCGATCCCCTCCCAGGGACTAGCGGGGGGACCACAGATACGCAGTATTTT. This codes for CASSDPLPGTSGGTTDTQYF.

This clonotype was observed once. The chain couples TRBV12-3 or TRBV12-4 to TRBJ2-5, with TRBD2 as a possible D gene (6 bases). The V end was cut by 7 bases, the J end by 11 bases, with 26 bases between. The CDR3 runs 15 residues. CDR3 protein: CASTYGGLVRNEQYF. In nucleotides, the CDR3 is TGTGCCAGCACGTACGGAGGGTTGGTACGCAATGAGCAGTACTTC.

The chain employs TRBV2 and TRBJ1-5; no firm D call. V was cut by 5 bases and J by 4 bases, with 15 bases left in between. Germline V lookup: CDR1 SNHLY, CDR2 FYNNEI. The CDR3 length is 15 residues. This CDR3 is CASSRYGRNNQPQHF. The CDR3 DNA is TGTGCCAGCAGTCGGTACGGACGGAATAATCAGCCCCAGCATTTT. Full variable domain (rest looked up from reference TRBV2 and TRBJ1-5): EPEVTQTPSHQVTQMGQEVILRCVPISNHLYFYWYRQILGQKVEFLVSFYNNEISEKSEIFDDQFSVERPDGSNFTLKIRSTKLEDSAMYFCASSRYGRNNQPQHFGDGTRLSIL.

The chain carries TRBV27 and TRBJ1-1, with a weak D call TRBD1 (6 bases). Trimming removed 5 bases from V and 4 bases from J, with 23 bases in between. The CDR3 spans 17 residues. The germline gives CDR1 MNHEY, CDR2 SMNVEV (reference sequence). The CDR3 spells CASSLHAYRVLGTEAFF. The CDR3 DNA follows: TGTGCCAGCAGTCTACATGCATACAGGGTTTTGGGCACTGAAGCTTTCTTT.

With regard to this clonotype: Since a much larger clone is just one base distant, this may be a read error. The rearrangement uses TRBV21-1 and TRBJ2-5; the tabulated D call, TRBD1, remains unverified against the DNA. TRBV21-1 is designated a pseudogene. The CDR3 runs 13 residues. The CDR3 sequence is CAGKGQIQETQYF. The CDR3 DNA follows: TGTGCCGGCAAGGGACAGATTCAAGAGACCCAGTACTTC.

The J gene is TRBJ1-1, the V gene TRBV6-5; perhaps TRBD1 as D (5 bases). Germline values: CDR1 MNHEY, CDR2 SVGAGI. The length of the CDR3 is 14 residues. The V end was cut by 7 bases, the J end by 4 bases, with 16 bases between. The CDR3 nucleotides are TGTGCCAGCAACATCGGGAGGGGAAGCACTGAAGCTTTCTTT. It codes for CASNIGRGSTEAFF.

As regards this clonotype: A read error may be the cause here, since a much bigger clone is one base away. The rearrangement links TRBV4-2 to TRBJ2-3; D is uncertain. Per the germline V gene, CDR1 is LGHNA and CDR2 is YNFKEQ. This CDR3 is built from 13 residues. This CDR3 reads CAGSQVYTDTQYF. For the CDR3, the DNA is TGTGCCGGCAGCCAAGTCTATACAGATACGCAGTATTTT.